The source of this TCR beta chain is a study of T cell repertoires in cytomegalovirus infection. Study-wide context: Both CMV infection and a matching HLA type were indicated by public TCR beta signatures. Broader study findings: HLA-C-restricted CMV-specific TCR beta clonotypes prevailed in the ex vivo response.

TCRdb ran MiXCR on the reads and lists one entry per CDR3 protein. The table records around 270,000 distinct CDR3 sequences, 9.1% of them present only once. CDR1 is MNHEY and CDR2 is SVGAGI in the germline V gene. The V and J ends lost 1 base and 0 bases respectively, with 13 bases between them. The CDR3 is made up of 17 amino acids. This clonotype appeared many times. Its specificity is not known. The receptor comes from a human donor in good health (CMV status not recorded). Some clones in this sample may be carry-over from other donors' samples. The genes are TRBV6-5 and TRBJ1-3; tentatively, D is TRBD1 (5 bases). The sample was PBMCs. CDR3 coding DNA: TGTGCCAGCAGTTACTTGCGGGACCCTTCCTCTGGAAACACCATATATTTT. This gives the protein CASSYLRDPSSGNTIYF.